Presented here are 11 T cell receptor beta chains from one specimen sequenced in a study of T cells after yellow fever vaccination. MiXCR, run by TCRdb on the 5' RACE reads, gives a single entry per CDR3 protein. The sample consists of just over 250,000 distinct CDR3 sequences, about 5.2% of them appearing once. Here the sequenced sample was CD4+ T cells sorted from PBMCs, taken on the day of the yellow fever booster vaccination. The receptors derive from a man younger than 35 who received the YFV17D yellow fever vaccine.

The chain carries TRBV7-9 and TRBJ2-2; tentatively, D is TRBD2 (5 bases). CDR3 length: 19 residues. The germline gives CDR1 SEHNR, CDR2 FQNEAQ (reference sequence). V was trimmed by 8 bases and J by 1 base, leaving 26 bases between them. This CDR3 reads CASLDFNLLSRGNTGELFF. CDR3 sequence (DNA): TGTGCCAGCCTCGACTTTAACCTATTAAGCCGGGGGAACACCGGGGAGCTGTTTTTT.

J is TRBJ2-1 and V is TRBV10-3, with TRBD1 as a possible D gene (5 bases). The CDR3 is 13 residues long. Trimming cost V 6 bases and J 1 base, with 7 bases left between them. CDR1 and CDR2 (germline): ENHRY, SYGVKD. The CDR3 region has the DNA TGTGCCATCAGGCCAGGGTCCTACAATGAGCAGTTCTTC. As protein: CAIRPGSYNEQFF.

The rearrangement uses TRBV6-5 and TRBJ1-3; TRBD1 is a possible D gene (5 bases). This CDR3 region has 16 residues. V was trimmed by 0 bases and J by 0 bases, leaving 9 bases between them. Germline assignment: CDR1 MNHEY and CDR2 SVGAGI. The DNA of the CDR3 is TGTGCCAGCAGTTACTCGATCAGGGCCTCTGGAAACACCATATATTTT. It translates to CASSYSIRASGNTIYF.

This clonotype was detected a few times. This chain connects TRBV20-1 to TRBJ2-5, with D hard to call. CDR1 and CDR2 (germline): DFQATT, SNEGSKA (reference sequence). Between the trimmed V and J ends, which lost 5 bases and 1 base, there was a span of 5 bases. This CDR3 region has 11 residues. CDR3 coding DNA: TGCAGTGCTTCACTCCAAGAGACCCAGTACTTC. It specifies CSASLQETQYF.

V and J are TRBV20-1 and TRBJ1-3; 7 nucleotides line up with TRBD1. CDR3 length equals 14 residues. V shed 5 bases and J 0 bases; nucleotides not matched to a gene: 4. Germline CDR1 and CDR2: DFQATT and SNEGSKA (reference sequence). The CDR3 DNA reads TGCAGTGCTTCGCGGACAGGCTCTGGAAACACCATATATTTT. Encoded protein: CSASRTGSGNTIYF.

This clonotype was counted between two and nine times. The V call is TRBV24-1, the J call TRBJ2-1; no firm D call. The CDR3 runs to 15 residues. Germline CDR1 reads KGHDR; CDR2 reads SFDVKD. V was clipped by 9 bases and J by 2 bases, with 16 bases between them. In DNA, the CDR3 is TGTGCCACCGCTCTAAGCGTAAGCCCCTACAATGAGCAGTTCTTC. It codes for CATALSVSPYNEQFF.

The chain carries TRBV6-2 or TRBV6-3 and TRBJ2-6; TRBD1 agrees at 10 bases. Germline V gene data show CDR1 as MNHEY and CDR2 as SVGEGT. The V and J ends lost 8 bases and 4 bases, in that order; junction bases with no gene match: 23. This CDR3 has 21 residues. In DNA, the CDR3 is TGTGCCAGCGGCCGAACTACGGACAGGGGGAGTAAGATGTCCGGGGCCAACGTCCTGACTTTC. It translates to CASGRTTDRGSKMSGANVLTF.

In this sample, this clonotype turned up many times. This rearrangement joins TRBV7-9 to TRBJ2-2, with 7 bases lining up with TRBD1. Germline trimming cut 6 bases from V and 3 bases from J; bases unmatched to any gene: 4. Germline V lookup: CDR1 SEHNR, CDR2 FQNEAQ (reference sequence). There are 14 residues in the CDR3. DNA of the CDR3: TGTGCCAGCAGTTACGACAGGGACACCGGGGAGCTGTTTTTT. This encodes CASSYDRDTGELFF.

This clonotype appeared a few times. The chain recombines TRBV6-4 with TRBJ2-6, with unresolved D. Germline assignment: CDR1 MRHNA and CDR2 SNTAGT. The CDR3 totals 17 residues. V shed 0 bases and J shed 3 bases, with 12 bases lying between them. CDR3 region: CASSDSIVRGGANVLTF. For the CDR3, the DNA is TGTGCCAGCAGTGACTCGATAGTCCGAGGTGGGGCCAACGTCCTGACTTTC.

The CDR3 region is CASSLFGDTEAFF. The DNA of the CDR3 is TGTGCCAGCAGCTTATTCGGCGACACTGAAGCTTTCTTT. The chain carries TRBV11-2 and TRBJ1-1; D ambiguous. Germline CDR1 reads SGHAT; CDR2 reads FQNNGV. The CDR3 runs to 13 residues. V shed 2 bases and J shed 3 bases, with 7 bases lying between them.

This clonotype appeared many times. The CDR3 is CASSLAYSNQPQHF. The CDR3 region has the DNA TGTGCCAGCAGCTTAGCGTATAGCAATCAGCCCCAGCATTTT. V usage is TRBV7-8 and J usage is TRBJ1-5; unclear D gene. V was shortened by 0 bases and J by 0 bases, with 3 bases between the two germline ends. This CDR3 is 14 amino acids long. Germline V gives CDR1 SGHVS, CDR2 FQNEAQ.